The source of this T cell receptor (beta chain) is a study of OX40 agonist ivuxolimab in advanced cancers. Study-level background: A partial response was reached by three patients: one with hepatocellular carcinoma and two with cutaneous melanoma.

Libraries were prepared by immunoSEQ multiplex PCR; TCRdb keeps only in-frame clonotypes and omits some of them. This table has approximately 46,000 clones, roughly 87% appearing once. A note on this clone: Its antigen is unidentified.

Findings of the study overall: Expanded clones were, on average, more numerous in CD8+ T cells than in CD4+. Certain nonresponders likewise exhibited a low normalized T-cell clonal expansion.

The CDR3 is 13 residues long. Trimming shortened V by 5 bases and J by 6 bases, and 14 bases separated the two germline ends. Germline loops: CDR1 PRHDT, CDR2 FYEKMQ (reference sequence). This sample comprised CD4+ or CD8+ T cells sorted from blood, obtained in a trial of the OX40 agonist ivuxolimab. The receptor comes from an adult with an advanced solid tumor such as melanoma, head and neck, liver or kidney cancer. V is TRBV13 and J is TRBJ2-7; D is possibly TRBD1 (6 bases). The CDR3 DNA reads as TGTGCCAGCAGCGTTGGACAGAGCACCGAGCAGTACTTC. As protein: CASSVGQSTEQYF.